The 26 T cell receptor beta chains in this list originate from one sample, sequenced in a study of OX40 agonist ivuxolimab in advanced cancers. The protocol was immunoSEQ multiplex PCR, while the TCRdb copy is restricted to in-frame clones and leaves out a portion. The top ten hold about 49% of the sample, which has 24,000 or so clones, roughly 90% seen once. The starting material was CD4+ or CD8+ T cells sorted from blood, obtained in a trial of the OX40 agonist ivuxolimab. The receptors stem from an adult with an advanced solid tumor such as melanoma, head and neck, liver or kidney cancer.

V and J are TRBV18 and TRBJ2-5; unclear D gene. Per germline, CDR1 KGHSH and CDR2 LQKENI. Trimming shortened V by 3 bases and J by 1 base, and 6 bases separated the two germline ends. The CDR3 runs 13 residues. CDR3 sequence (DNA): TGTGCCAGCTCACCCCCCTCCCAAGAGACCCAGTACTTC. It yields the protein CASSPPSQETQYF.

The rearrangement uses TRBV6-5 and TRBJ1-2; a possible D gene is TRBD1 (5 bases). The germline V and J ends were trimmed by 3 bases and 3 bases, with 8 bases remaining between them. This CDR3 contains 13 residues. Germline values: CDR1 MNHEY, CDR2 SVGAGI. The CDR3 region has the DNA TGTGCCAGCAGTTATAGGGGCTACTATGGCTACACCTTC. Its translation: CASSYRGYYGYTF.

This chain connects TRBV7-1 to TRBJ2-2; the D is unclear. TRBV7-1 is annotated as an ORF whose role is uncertain. The CDR3 has 12 amino acids. The germline V and J ends were trimmed by 1 base and 3 bases, with 0 bases remaining between them. The CDR3 sequence is CASSSDTGELFF. The CDR3 DNA sequence: TGTGCCAGCAGCTCAGACACCGGGGAGCTGTTTTTT.

The chain is built from TRBV18 and TRBJ2-7; TRBD1 matches 7 bases. V shed 3 bases, J shed 2 bases, and the junction held 4 bases outside the gene matches. The CDR3 runs 14 residues. Looked up from germline, CDR1 is KGHSH and CDR2 is LQKENI. The CDR3 region has the DNA TGTGCCAGCTCACCTCCGACAGGGCCCTACGAGCAGTACTTC. This gives the protein CASSPPTGPYEQYF.

This chain uses TRBV19 with TRBJ2-6; no definite D call. Germline V gene data show CDR1 as LNHDA and CDR2 as SQIVND (reference sequence). The ends were cut back, 4 bases at V and 5 bases at J, with 21 bases in the middle. This CDR3 spans 18 amino acids. The CDR3 protein is CASSNYTTSQSRANVLTF. The DNA of the CDR3 is TGTGCCAGTAGTAATTACACGACATCACAAAGTCGGGCCAACGTCCTGACTTTC. Together with reference TRBV19 and TRBJ2-6, the CDR3 gives the full variable domain: DGGITQSPKYLFRKEGQNVTLSCEQNLNHDAMYWYRQDPGQGLRLIYYSQIVNDFQKGDIAEGYSVSREKKESFPLTVTSAQKNPTAFYLCASSNYTTSQSRANVLTFGAGSRLTVL.

The chain joins TRBV4-1 to TRBJ2-5; 7 bases are a match to TRBD1. The J call may not be correct, given that the DNA end is closer to TRBJ2-7. From germline, CDR1 is MGHRA and CDR2 YSYEKL. The CDR3 consists of 14 residues. The CDR3 is CASSNRDRSYEQYF. The CDR3 bases are TGCGCCAGCAGCAACCGGGACAGATCCTACGAGCAGTACTTC.

The rearrangement uses TRBV7-6 and TRBJ2-5; the match to TRBD2 covers 14 bases. Judging by the DNA end, TRBJ2-7 fits better; the J call may be wrong. Germline V gene data show CDR1 as SGHVS and CDR2 as FNYEAQ. This CDR3 contains 15 residues. The CDR3 nucleotides are TGTGCCAGCAGCGTCGGACTAGCGGGAGGAGGCGAGCAGTACTTC. It yields the protein CASSVGLAGGGEQYF.

This clone came up a few times. The chain is built from TRBV6-5 and TRBJ1-5, with D possibly TRBD1 on 5 matching bases. Germline CDR1 reads MNHEY; CDR2 reads SVGAGI. The V and J ends lost 0 bases and 9 bases respectively, with 9 bases between them. The CDR3 covers 13 residues. CDR3 loop: CASSYSGEWPQHF. The CDR3 DNA is TGTGCCAGCAGTTACTCGGGGGAATGGCCCCAGCATTTT.

The chain carries TRBV6-1 and TRBJ2-7; 11 bases align to TRBD2. The CDR3 length is 15 residues. Trimming removed 8 bases from V and 0 bases from J; junction bases left unmatched: 6. Germline values: CDR1 MNHNS, CDR2 SASEGT. The CDR3 nucleotides read TGTGCCAGCGGTAGCGGGAGGGCCGTCTCCTACGAGCAGTACTTC. Its translation is CASGSGRAVSYEQYF.

This chain uses TRBV5-5 with TRBJ2-7; tentative D call: TRBD1 (6 bases). This CDR3 region has 13 residues. The V end was cut by 3 bases, the J end by 6 bases, with 13 bases between. CDR1 is SGHKS, CDR2 YYEKEE, per germline (reference sequence). The CDR3 protein is CASSSFRGFEQYF. The CDR3 coding sequence is TGTGCCAGCAGCTCGTTCAGGGGTTTCGAGCAGTACTTC.

J is TRBJ2-7 and V is TRBV7-8; 9 bases are shared with TRBD1. The CDR3 totals 17 residues. With 1 base clipped from V and 2 bases from J, the junction kept 9 bases outside the gene matches. Germline V CDR1 and CDR2: SGHVS, FQNEAQ. The CDR3, as DNA: TGTGCCAGCAGCTTAGACCCCAACAGGGGGCCAACCTACGAGCAGTACTTC. Amino acids: CASSLDPNRGPTYEQYF.

The CDR3 reads CASSVVGGARETQYF. DNA of the CDR3: TGTGCCAGCAGCGTGGTCGGGGGGGCAAGAGAGACCCAGTACTTC. The chain is built from TRBV9 and TRBJ2-5; TRBD2 matches at 8 bases. Germline-derived CDR1 and CDR2 are SGDLS and YYNGEE. The length of the CDR3 is 15 residues. The junction had 7 bases not matched to a gene; V was cut back by 2 bases and J by 4 bases. The variable domain in full, with the rest retrieved from reference TRBV9 and TRBJ2-5, is DSGVTQTPKHLITATGQRVTLRCSPRSGDLSVYWYQQSLDQGLQFLIQYYNGEERAKGNILERFSAQQFPDLHSELNLSSLELGDSALYFCASSVVGGARETQYFGPGTRLLVL.

The chain employs TRBV7-2 and TRBJ1-2, with D possibly TRBD1 on 6 matching bases. The V gene lost 2 bases and the J gene lost 4 bases, with 11 bases spanning the gap. Germline lookup yields CDR1 SGHTA and CDR2 FQGNSA. The CDR3 totals 14 residues. CDR3 DNA sequence: TGTGCCAGCAGCTTATTGGGGGACACCTATGGCTACACCTTC. This translates into CASSLLGDTYGYTF.

The rearrangement uses TRBV28 and TRBJ2-3; 10 positions agree with TRBD2. With V trimmed by 2 bases and J by 5 bases, 7 bases remained unmatched. Germline V gene data show CDR1 as MDHEN and CDR2 as SYDVKM. This CDR3 comprises 16 residues. CDR3 nucleotides: TGTGCCAGCAGTTTAGAAGCGGGAGGGCCAAAAGATACGCAGTATTTT. Protein: CASSLEAGGPKDTQYF.

The CDR3 DNA reads as TGTGCCAGTAGTACCGGGACAGCGTATAGCAATCAGCCCCAGCATTTT. It translates to CASSTGTAYSNQPQHF. The chain carries TRBV19 and TRBJ1-5, with 7 bases aligning to TRBD1. CDR1 and CDR2 from the germline V gene are LNHDA and SQIVND (reference sequence). The V gene end was trimmed by 4 bases and the J gene end by 0 bases; junction bases not matched to a gene: 6. The CDR3 totals 16 residues.

This clone was counted a single time. The chain joins TRBV9 to TRBJ2-2, with 8 bases fitting TRBD1. The length of the CDR3 is 15 residues. Germline V CDR1 and CDR2: SGDLS, YYNGEE. Trimming cost V 1 base and J 7 bases; bases outside gene matches: 6. CDR3 DNA sequence: TGTGCCAGCAGCGTAAGGCAGGGGGCGGTCGGGGAGCTGTTTTTT. Translated: CASSVRQGAVGELFF.

The chain carries TRBV19 and TRBJ2-3; 7 bases are a match to TRBD2. The length of the CDR3 is 12 residues. The V gene's germline CDR1 is LNHDA and CDR2 SQIVND (reference sequence). The CDR3 DNA reads TGTGTGGTTGGGAGCGGGACGGATACGCAGTATTTT. It specifies CVVGSGTDTQYF.

The chain carries TRBV18 and TRBJ2-7, with a weak D call TRBD1 (5 bases). The J call is uncertain, as TRBJ2-5 better fits the DNA end. This CDR3 has 13 residues. The V gene's germline CDR1 is KGHSH and CDR2 LQKENI. The CDR3 loop reads CASSDTNQETQYF. CDR3 DNA sequence: TGTGCCAGCTCGGACACCAACCAAGAGACCCAGTACTTC.

For the CDR3, the DNA is TGTGCCAGCAGCGGACAGGGCAGCCAAGAGACCCAGTACTTC. This sequence encodes CASSGQGSQETQYF. This sequence joins TRBV28 and TRBJ2-5, with TRBD1 identical over 8 bases. The J segment lost 1 base and the V segment lost 6 bases, leaving 4 bases of the junction unmatched. CDR1 is MDHEN, CDR2 SYDVKM, per germline. The CDR3 totals 14 residues.

The rearrangement uses TRBV7-9 and TRBJ1-2; maybe TRBD1 (5 bases). The V gene lost 2 bases and the J gene lost 3 bases, with 10 bases spanning the gap. The CDR3 sequence is 14 residues long. CDR1 and CDR2 from the germline V gene are SEHNR and FQNEAQ (reference sequence). CDR3 residues: CASSLSAGHYGYTF. CDR3 nucleotides: TGTGCCAGCAGCTTATCGGCAGGGCACTATGGCTACACCTTC.

This clone has a handful of counts. A much larger clone lies a single base off, so this may be a read error. The gene calls are TRBV5-1 and TRBJ2-7; 9 nucleotides align to TRBD2. The CDR3 length is 15 residues. Trimming at V came to 4 bases and at J to 3 bases, leaving 8 bases not matched to a gene. Germline lookup yields CDR1 SGHRS and CDR2 YFSETQ. Here the CDR3 reads CASSETRGGGYEQYF. The CDR3 DNA follows: TGCGCCAGCAGCGAAACTCGCGGGGGGGGCTACGAGCAGTACTTC.

The J gene is TRBJ2-3, the V gene TRBV7-6, with D perhaps being TRBD1 or TRBD2 (5 bases each). Germline CDR1 reads SGHVS; CDR2 reads FNYEAQ. V shed 5 bases and J shed 1 base, with 10 bases lying between them. There are 14 residues in the CDR3. The DNA of the CDR3 is TGTGCCAGCAGCGGGACGGGACGCACAGATACGCAGTATTTT. It codes for CASSGTGRTDTQYF.

The chain joins TRBV7-9 to TRBJ2-1; possibly TRBD1 for D (5 bases). V dropped 1 base and J dropped 1 base, with 8 bases sitting between them. CDR3 size: 15 residues. Germline V gene sequence: CDR1 SEHNR, CDR2 FQNEAQ (reference sequence). The CDR3 region has the DNA TGTGCCAGCAGCTTAGAGGGGTTATCCTACAATGAGCAGTTCTTC. This gives the protein CASSLEGLSYNEQFF.

This chain uses TRBV6-1 with TRBJ2-7, with no clear D. Trimming stripped 1 base from V and 6 bases from J, with 16 bases between. Germline CDR1 and CDR2: MNHNS and SASEGT. CDR3 length: 15 residues. CDR3 region: CASSEGGALMGEQYF. CDR3 nucleotides: TGTGCCAGCAGTGAAGGAGGCGCTTTGATGGGCGAGCAGTACTTC.

This sequence joins TRBV10-3 and TRBJ2-3, with 7 bases fitting TRBD1. The germline gives CDR1 ENHRY, CDR2 SYGVKD. Germline trimming cut 10 bases from V and 6 bases from J; bases unmatched to any gene: 10. The CDR3 extends over 13 amino acids. The CDR3 DNA sequence: TGTGCCACCGTCACAGGGGAAGGGGATACGCAGTATTTT. Translating it yields CATVTGEGDTQYF.

The J gene is TRBJ2-7, the V gene TRBV14; TRBD1 matches at 12 bases. V gave up 1 base and J gave up 5 bases; unmatched junction bases: 6. The CDR3 spans 16 residues. Germline loops: CDR1 SGHDN, CDR2 FVKESK. Here the CDR3 reads CASSQAGTGGFHEQYF. In DNA form, the CDR3 reads TGTGCCAGCAGCCAAGCCGGGACAGGGGGCTTCCACGAGCAGTACTTC. The full variable domain, in which reference TRBV14 and TRBJ2-7 provide the parts outside the CDR3, is EAGVTQFPSHSVIEKGQTVTLRCDPISGHDNLYWYRRVMGKEIKFLLHFVKESKQDESGMPNNRFLAERTGGTYSTLKVQPAELEDSGVYFCASSQAGTGGFHEQYFGPGTRLTVT.